Following are 5 T cell receptor beta chains from one sample sequenced in a study of CD8+ T cells in alopecia areata. Investigators isolated RNA and reverse transcribed it into cDNA to act as the sequencing template. Produced via immunoSEQ multiplex PCR; TCRdb's table is partial and in-frame only. The sample lists about 98,000 clones, about 45% occurring once. The sequencing sample was made of CD4+ T cells sorted from blood. The receptors shown here come from a human donor with alopecia areata.

CDR3 in DNA: TGCAGCGTTGAAGATGAAGGGAATACAGATACGCAGTATTTT. It specifies CSVEDEGNTDTQYF. V gene TRBV29-1 combines with J gene TRBJ2-3; D is ambiguous. In germline, CDR1 is SQVTM, CDR2 ANQGSEA. V was shortened by 0 bases and J by 3 bases, with 10 bases between the two germline ends. CDR3 size: 14 residues.

This clone was seen a few times. The CDR3 bases are TGTGCCAGCAGTATTGGCGGAAGAGGACATGGCTACACCTTC. Translating gives CASSIGGRGHGYTF. V gene TRBV28 combines with J gene TRBJ1-2, with D unresolved. Between the trimmed V and J ends, which lost 5 bases and 6 bases, there was a span of 16 bases. CDR1 is MDHEN, CDR2 SYDVKM, per germline. The CDR3 is 14 residues long.

The chain has TRBV2 and TRBJ2-7, with 7 nucleotides matching TRBD1. This CDR3 has 17 residues. After removal of 4 bases from V and 2 bases from J, the junction contained 14 bases not matched to a gene. From germline, CDR1 is SNHLY and CDR2 FYNNEI. The CDR3 protein is CASSVTRARGQPYEQYF. The CDR3 coding sequence is TGTGCCAGCAGTGTGACACGTGCTCGGGGACAGCCCTACGAGCAGTACTTC.

This chain links TRBV29-1 with TRBJ1-5; D is ambiguous. The CDR3 extends over 8 amino acids. CDR1 is SQVTM, CDR2 ANQGSEA, per germline. This CDR3 reads CRDQPQHF. The CDR3 nucleotides are TGCAGAGATCAGCCCCAGCATTTT. Complete variable domain (other parts from reference TRBV29-1 and TRBJ1-5): SAVISQKPSRDICQRGTSLTIQCQVDSQVTMMFWYRQQPGQSLTLIATANQGSEATYESGFVIDKFPISRPNLTFSTLTVSNMSPEDSSIYLCRDQPQHFGDGTRLSIL.

The CDR3 is CASSLDFPSTDTQYF. The CDR3, as DNA: TGTGCCAGCAGCTTAGATTTTCCCAGCACAGATACGCAGTATTTT. V gene TRBV11-2 combines with J gene TRBJ2-3; no clear D. CDR3 length: 15 residues. CDR1 and CDR2 (germline): SGHAT, FQNNGV. Trimming left V 0 bases short and J 0 bases short, with 7 bases between.